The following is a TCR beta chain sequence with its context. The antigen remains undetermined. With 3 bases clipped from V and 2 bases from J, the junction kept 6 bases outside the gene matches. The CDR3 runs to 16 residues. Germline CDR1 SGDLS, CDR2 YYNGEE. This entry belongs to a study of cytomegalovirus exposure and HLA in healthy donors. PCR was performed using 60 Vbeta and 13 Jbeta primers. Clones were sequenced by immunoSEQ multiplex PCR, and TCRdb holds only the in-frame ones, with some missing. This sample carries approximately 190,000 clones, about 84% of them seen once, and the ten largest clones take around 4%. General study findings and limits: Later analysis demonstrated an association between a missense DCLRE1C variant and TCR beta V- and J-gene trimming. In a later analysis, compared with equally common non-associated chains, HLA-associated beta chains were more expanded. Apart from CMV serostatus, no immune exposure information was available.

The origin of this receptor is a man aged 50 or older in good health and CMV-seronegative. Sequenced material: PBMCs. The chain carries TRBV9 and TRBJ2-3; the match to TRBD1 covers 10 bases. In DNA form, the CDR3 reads TGTGCCAGCAGCGCCCGGGACAGGGGCCCCACAGATACGCAGTATTTT. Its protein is CASSARDRGPTDTQYF.